This TCR beta chain was captured by sequencing in a study of T cells after posttransplantation cyclophosphamide. This CDR3 is 16 amino acids long. V lost 0 bases, J lost 0 bases, and 3 bases stayed unmatched. Looked up from germline, CDR1 is SGDLS and CDR2 is YYNGEE. Sequencing used immunoSEQ multiplex PCR; TCRdb keeps in-frame clones, though not all of them. The sample has roughly 40,000 clones, none seen only once. General observations from the study: Recipient CMV seropositivity and CMV reactivation strongly tracked TRB clonality. Tissue-infiltrating T cells from skin or gut overlapped little with blood T cells. Donor-recipient repertoire similarity was low at 1-2 months, rising over year one.

Notes on this clone: Its antigen is not known.

The related graft donor's blood sample was taken on the day of bone marrow donation. Material for sequencing was PBMCs. The TCR was taken from a woman aged 45-65 years in good health and a related stem cell transplant donor. J is TRBJ2-1 and V is TRBV9, with 7 bases identical to TRBD2. The CDR3, as DNA: TGTGCCAGCAGCGTAGTGGGGGGGGGCTCCTACAATGAGCAGTTCTTC. Translated: CASSVVGGGSYNEQFF.